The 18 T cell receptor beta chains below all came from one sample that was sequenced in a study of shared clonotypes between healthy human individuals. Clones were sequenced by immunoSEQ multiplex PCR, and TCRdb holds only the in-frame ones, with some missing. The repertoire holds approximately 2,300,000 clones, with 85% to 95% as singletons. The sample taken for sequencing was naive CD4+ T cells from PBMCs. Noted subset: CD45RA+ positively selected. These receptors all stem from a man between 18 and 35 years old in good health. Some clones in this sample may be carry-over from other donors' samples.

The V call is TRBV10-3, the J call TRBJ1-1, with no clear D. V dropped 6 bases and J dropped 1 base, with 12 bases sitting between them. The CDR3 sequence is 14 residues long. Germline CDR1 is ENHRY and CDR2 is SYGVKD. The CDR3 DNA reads TGTGCCATCAGCGTTGACGGAAGGAACACTGAAGCTTTCTTT. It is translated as CAISVDGRNTEAFF.

In DNA form, the CDR3 reads TGCGCCAGCAGCTCCTACCCTCCCCTGCACACCTTC. Translating it yields CASSSYPPLHTF. The chain carries TRBV5-1 and TRBJ1-2; D unclear. Germline V gene sequence: CDR1 SGHRS, CDR2 YFSETQ. The CDR3 runs to 12 residues. Trimming cost V 3 bases and J 12 bases, with 15 bases left between them.

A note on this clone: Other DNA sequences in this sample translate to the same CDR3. CDR3 bases: TGTGCCTGGAGTACTCAAGAGACCCAGTACTTC. Protein: CAWSTQETQYF. V usage is TRBV30 and J usage is TRBJ2-5; D is undetermined. CDR3 length: 11 residues. Between the trimmed V and J ends, which lost 2 bases and 2 bases, there was a span of 3 bases. Germline CDR1 and CDR2: GTSNPN and SVGIG (reference sequence).

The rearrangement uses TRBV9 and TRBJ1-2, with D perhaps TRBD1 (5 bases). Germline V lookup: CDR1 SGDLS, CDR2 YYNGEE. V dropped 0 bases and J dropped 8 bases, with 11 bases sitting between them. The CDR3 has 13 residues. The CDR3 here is CASSVVAGSGYTF. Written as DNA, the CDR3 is TGTGCCAGCAGCGTAGTGGCAGGGAGCGGCTACACCTTC.

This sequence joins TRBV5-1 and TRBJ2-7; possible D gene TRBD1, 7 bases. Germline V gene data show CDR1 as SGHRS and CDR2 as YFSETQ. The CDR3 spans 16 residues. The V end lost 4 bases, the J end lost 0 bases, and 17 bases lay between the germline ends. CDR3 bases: TGCGCCAGCAGCCCAGGGGGGACAAAGAACTCCTACGAGCAGTACTTC. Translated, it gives CASSPGGTKNSYEQYF.

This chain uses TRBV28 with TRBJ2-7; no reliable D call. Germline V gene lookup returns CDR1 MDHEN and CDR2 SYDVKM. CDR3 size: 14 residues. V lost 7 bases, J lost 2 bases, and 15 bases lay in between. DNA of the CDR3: TGTGCCAGCACCACCCGGGCCGGCGCCTACGAGCAGTACTTC. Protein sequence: CASTTRAGAYEQYF.

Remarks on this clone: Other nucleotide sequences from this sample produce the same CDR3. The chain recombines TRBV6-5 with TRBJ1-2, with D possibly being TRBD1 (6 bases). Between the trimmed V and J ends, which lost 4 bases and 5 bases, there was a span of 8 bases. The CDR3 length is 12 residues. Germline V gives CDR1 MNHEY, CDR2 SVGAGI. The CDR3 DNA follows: TGTGCCAGCAGTTCAACAGGGTATGGCTACACCTTC. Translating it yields CASSSTGYGYTF.

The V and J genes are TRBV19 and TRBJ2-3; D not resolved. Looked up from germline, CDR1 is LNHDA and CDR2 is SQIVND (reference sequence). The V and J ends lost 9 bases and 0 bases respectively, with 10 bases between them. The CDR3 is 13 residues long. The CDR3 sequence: CASRPRSTDTQYF. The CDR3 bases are TGTGCCAGCCGGCCGAGGAGCACAGATACGCAGTATTTT.

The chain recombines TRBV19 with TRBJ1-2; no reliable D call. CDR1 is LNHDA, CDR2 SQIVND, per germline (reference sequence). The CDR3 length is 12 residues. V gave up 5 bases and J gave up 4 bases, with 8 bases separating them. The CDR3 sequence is CASSAVLYGYTF. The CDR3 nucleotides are TGTGCCAGTAGTGCGGTCCTCTATGGCTACACCTTC.

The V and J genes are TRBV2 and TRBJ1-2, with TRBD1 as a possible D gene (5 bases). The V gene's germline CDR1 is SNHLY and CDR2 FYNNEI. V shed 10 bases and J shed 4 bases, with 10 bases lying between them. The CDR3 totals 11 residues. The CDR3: CATDSSYGYTF. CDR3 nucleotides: TGTGCCACCGACAGCTCCTATGGCTACACCTTC.

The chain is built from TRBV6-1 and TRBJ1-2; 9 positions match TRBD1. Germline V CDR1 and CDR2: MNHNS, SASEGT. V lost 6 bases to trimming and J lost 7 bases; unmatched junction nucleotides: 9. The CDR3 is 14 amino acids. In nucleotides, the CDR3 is TGTGCCAGCAGCTCCACAGGGGGCATGCGTGGCTACACCTTC. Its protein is CASSSTGGMRGYTF.

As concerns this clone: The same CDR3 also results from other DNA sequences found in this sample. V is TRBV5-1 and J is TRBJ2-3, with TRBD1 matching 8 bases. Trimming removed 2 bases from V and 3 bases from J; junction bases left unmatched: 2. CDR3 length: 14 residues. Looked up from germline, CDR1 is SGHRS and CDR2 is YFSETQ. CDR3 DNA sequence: TGCGCCAGCAGCTTTACAGGGGGGACAGATACGCAGTATTTT. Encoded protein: CASSFTGGTDTQYF.

CDR3 protein: CASSKPGTGASPLHF. CDR3 DNA: TGTGCCAGCAGTAAACCCGGGACAGGGGCTTCACCCCTCCACTTT. This rearrangement joins TRBV6-1 to TRBJ1-6, with 10 bases that match TRBD1. Germline V lookup: CDR1 MNHNS, CDR2 SASEGT. CDR3 length equals 15 residues. The V gene end was trimmed by 5 bases and the J gene end by 9 bases; junction bases not matched to a gene: 7.

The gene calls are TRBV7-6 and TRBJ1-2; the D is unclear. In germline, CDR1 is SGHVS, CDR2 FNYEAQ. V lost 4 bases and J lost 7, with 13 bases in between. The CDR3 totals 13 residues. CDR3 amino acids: CASSSTGLGGYTF. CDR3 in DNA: TGTGCCAGCAGCTCAACGGGCCTTGGTGGCTACACCTTC.

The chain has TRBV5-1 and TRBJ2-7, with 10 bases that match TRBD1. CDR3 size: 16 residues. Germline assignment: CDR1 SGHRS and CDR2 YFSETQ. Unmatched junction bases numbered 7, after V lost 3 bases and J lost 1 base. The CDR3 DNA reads TGCGCCAGCAGCTCCGGGGGGACAGGGGCGTCCTACGAGCAGTACTTC. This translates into CASSSGGTGASYEQYF.

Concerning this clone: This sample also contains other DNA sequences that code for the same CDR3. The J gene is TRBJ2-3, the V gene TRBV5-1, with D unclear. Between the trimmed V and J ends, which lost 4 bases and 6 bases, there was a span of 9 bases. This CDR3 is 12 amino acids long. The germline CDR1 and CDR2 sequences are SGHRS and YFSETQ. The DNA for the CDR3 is TGCGCCAGCAGCCCCCAAGGGGATACGCAGTATTTT. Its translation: CASSPQGDTQYF.

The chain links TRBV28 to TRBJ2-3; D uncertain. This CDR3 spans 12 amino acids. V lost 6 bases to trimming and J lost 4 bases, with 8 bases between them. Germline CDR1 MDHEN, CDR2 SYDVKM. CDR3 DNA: TGTGCCAGCAGCACTTCGGCAGATACGCAGTATTTT. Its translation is CASSTSADTQYF.

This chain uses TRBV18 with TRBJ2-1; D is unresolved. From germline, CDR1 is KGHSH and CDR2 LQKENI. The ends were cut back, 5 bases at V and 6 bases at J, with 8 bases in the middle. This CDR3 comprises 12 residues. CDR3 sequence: CASSLQPNEQFF. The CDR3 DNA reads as TGTGCCAGCTCATTACAACCCAATGAGCAGTTCTTC. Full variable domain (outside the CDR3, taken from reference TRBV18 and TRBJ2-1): NAGVMQNPRHLVRRRGQEARLRCSPMKGHSHVYWYRQLPEEGLKFMVYLQKENIIDESGMPKERFSAEFPKEGPSILRIQQVVRGDSAAYFCASSLQPNEQFFGPGTRLTVL.